Listed below are T cell receptor beta chains from one sample, sequenced in a study of T cell repertoires in cytomegalovirus infection. MiXCR was run by TCRdb on the reads, yielding one entry per CDR3 protein. The data contain 100,000 to 150,000 distinct CDR3 sequences, roughly 8.2% of them singletons. Sample: PBMCs. The receptor source for this set is a human donor in good health (CMV status not recorded). Some clones in this sample may be carry-over from other donors' samples. Each CDR3 is given with its conserved first and last residue. A D gene is named only where the DNA matches it firmly. Only part of the rows carry a size: once, few, many, or a class if the clone is expanded.

J gene: TRBJ1-4; V gene: TRBV4-2; D gene: .; clone size: .; CDR3 protein: CASSQDGTQYNEKLFF; CDR3 DNA: TGTGCCAGCAGCCAAGATGGCACCCAGTATAATGAAAAACTGTTTTTT
J gene: TRBJ2-3; V gene: TRBV24-1; D gene: .; clone size: .; CDR3 protein: CATSDVGTDTQYF; CDR3 DNA: TGTGCCACCAGTGATGTCGGCACCGATACGCAGTATTTT
J gene: TRBJ1-1; V gene: TRBV7-9; D gene: .; clone size: .; CDR3 protein: CASTFRAGPTEAFF; CDR3 DNA: TGTGCCAGCACCTTCAGGGCGGGACCCACTGAAGCTTTCTTT
J gene: TRBJ2-7; V gene: TRBV2; D gene: .; clone size: many; CDR3 protein: CASSEGGYEQYF; CDR3 DNA: TGTGCCAGCAGTGAAGGGGGCTACGAGCAGTACTTC
J gene: TRBJ2-1; V gene: TRBV4-3; D gene: TRBD2; clone size: .; CDR3 protein: CASSQDMDLAGGLRDNEQFF; CDR3 DNA: TGCGCCAGCAGCCAAGATATGGACCTAGCGGGAGGCCTCAGGGACAATGAGCAGTTCTTC
J gene: TRBJ1-1; V gene: TRBV20-1; D gene: .; clone size: few; CDR3 protein: CSARAPAGSGETFF; CDR3 DNA: TGCAGTGCTAGAGCGCCCGCAGGGTCGGGTGAAACTTTCTTT
J gene: TRBJ1-2; V gene: TRBV11-2; D gene: .; clone size: many; CDR3 protein: CASSRVLYGYTF; CDR3 DNA: TGTGCCAGCAGTAGGGTCCTCTATGGCTACACCTTC
J gene: TRBJ1-5; V gene: TRBV30; D gene: .; clone size: many; CDR3 protein: CAWRARDTDQPQHF; CDR3 DNA: TGTGCCTGGAGGGCCCGGGACACTGATCAGCCCCAGCATTTT
J gene: TRBJ2-1; V gene: TRBV7-6; D gene: .; clone size: many; CDR3 protein: CASSPRSGEYSYNEQFF; CDR3 DNA: TGTGCCAGCAGCCCCCGGTCGGGGGAATACTCCTACAATGAGCAGTTCTTC
J gene: TRBJ1-2; V gene: TRBV20-1; D gene: .; clone size: many; CDR3 protein: CSAPKEGGYTF; CDR3 DNA: TGCAGTGCCCCGAAGGAGGGTGGCTACACCTTC
J gene: TRBJ2-7; V gene: TRBV5-5; D gene: TRBD1; clone size: many; CDR3 protein: CASSARGLVDEQYF; CDR3 DNA: TGTGCCAGCAGCGCCAGGGGGCTGGTGGACGAGCAGTACTTC
J gene: TRBJ2-1; V gene: TRBV28; D gene: TRBD2; clone size: many; CDR3 protein: CASSTSGLARQFF; CDR3 DNA: TGTGCCAGCAGTACCTCGGGACTAGCAAGGCAGTTCTTC
J gene: TRBJ2-3; V gene: TRBV2; D gene: .; clone size: .; CDR3 protein: CASSGFDTQYF; CDR3 DNA: TGTGCCAGCAGTGGCTTCGATACGCAGTATTTT
J gene: TRBJ1-4; V gene: TRBV7-8; D gene: .; clone size: .; CDR3 protein: CASSLRLTENEKLFF; CDR3 DNA: TGTGCCAGCAGCTTAAGACTGACAGAGAATGAAAAACTGTTTTTT
J gene: TRBJ1-2; V gene: TRBV10-2; D gene: TRBD1; clone size: .; CDR3 protein: CASSLGQLFNYGYTF; CDR3 DNA: TGCGCCAGCAGTTTGGGACAGCTCTTCAACTATGGCTACACCTTC
J gene: TRBJ1-2; V gene: TRBV4-1; D gene: TRBD1; clone size: .; CDR3 protein: CASSQGDRYLGGYTF; CDR3 DNA: TGCGCCAGCAGCCAGGGGGACAGGTACCTAGGAGGCTACACCTTC
J gene: TRBJ2-1; V gene: TRBV7-8; D gene: TRBD2; clone size: many; CDR3 protein: CASSPSGGFYEQFF; CDR3 DNA: TGTGCCAGCAGCCCTAGCGGGGGATTCTATGAGCAGTTCTTC
J gene: TRBJ1-2; V gene: TRBV7-2; D gene: .; clone size: many; CDR3 protein: CASSHRDPGPYGYTF; CDR3 DNA: TGTGCCAGCAGCCACCGGGACCCTGGCCCCTATGGCTACACCTTC
J gene: TRBJ2-2; V gene: TRBV16; D gene: .; clone size: .; CDR3 protein: CASSQSAVTGELFF; CDR3 DNA: TGTGCCAGCAGCCAATCGGCCGTCACCGGGGAGCTGTTTTTT
J gene: TRBJ1-1; V gene: TRBV28; D gene: .; clone size: many; CDR3 protein: CASSLRAETEAFF; CDR3 DNA: TGTGCCAGCAGTCTAAGGGCCGAGACTGAAGCTTTCTTT
J gene: TRBJ2-3; V gene: TRBV9; D gene: TRBD2; clone size: many; CDR3 protein: CASSPRPFVSGSGGKIPSSDTQYF; CDR3 DNA: TGTGCCAGCAGCCCGCGACCTTTCGTGTCAGGAAGCGGGGGGAAAATCCCGAGCTCAGATACGCAGTATTTT
J gene: TRBJ2-6; V gene: TRBV10-3; D gene: .; clone size: many; CDR3 protein: CAISVVPGANVLTF; CDR3 DNA: TGTGCCATCAGTGTGGTCCCTGGGGCCAACGTCCTGACTTTC
J gene: TRBJ2-7; V gene: TRBV5-5; D gene: .; clone size: many; CDR3 protein: CASSLERSPYDEQYF; CDR3 DNA: TGTGCCAGCAGCTTGGAGCGGTCCCCGTATGACGAGCAGTACTTC
J gene: TRBJ2-1; V gene: TRBV2; D gene: .; clone size: many; CDR3 protein: CASIQESSYNEQFF; CDR3 DNA: TGTGCCAGCATACAGGAGAGCTCCTACAATGAGCAGTTCTTC
J gene: TRBJ2-7; V gene: TRBV5-1; D gene: .; clone size: many; CDR3 protein: CASSLGLLPGEQYF; CDR3 DNA: TGCGCCAGCAGCTTGGGCCTTCTCCCGGGCGAGCAGTACTTC
J gene: TRBJ2-1; V gene: TRBV20-1; D gene: .; clone size: few; CDR3 protein: CSAPPGQGQGWSYNEQFF; CDR3 DNA: TGCAGTGCTCCACCGGGACAAGGTCAGGGTTGGTCCTACAATGAGCAGTTCTTC
J gene: TRBJ1-3; V gene: TRBV29-1; D gene: .; clone size: few; CDR3 protein: CSVRDGNTIYF; CDR3 DNA: TGCAGCGTCCGGGATGGAAACACCATATATTTT
J gene: TRBJ1-4; V gene: TRBV7-6; D gene: .; clone size: many; CDR3 protein: CASSLGSNEKLFF; CDR3 DNA: TGTGCCAGCAGCTTAGGTTCTAATGAAAAACTGTTTTTT
J gene: TRBJ1-2; V gene: TRBV7-9; D gene: .; clone size: many; CDR3 protein: CASSPSGQSSYGYTF; CDR3 DNA: TGTGCCAGCAGCCCATCCGGGCAGAGTTCCTATGGCTACACCTTC
J gene: TRBJ2-2; V gene: TRBV7-2; D gene: .; clone size: many; CDR3 protein: CASSYAGRGTGELFF; CDR3 DNA: TGTGCCAGCAGCTACGCTGGCAGGGGCACCGGGGAGCTGTTTTTT
J gene: TRBJ1-1; V gene: TRBV4-1; D gene: .; clone size: many; CDR3 protein: CASSQDTGRNTEAFF; CDR3 DNA: TGCGCCAGCAGCCAAGATACAGGGAGGAACACTGAAGCTTTCTTT